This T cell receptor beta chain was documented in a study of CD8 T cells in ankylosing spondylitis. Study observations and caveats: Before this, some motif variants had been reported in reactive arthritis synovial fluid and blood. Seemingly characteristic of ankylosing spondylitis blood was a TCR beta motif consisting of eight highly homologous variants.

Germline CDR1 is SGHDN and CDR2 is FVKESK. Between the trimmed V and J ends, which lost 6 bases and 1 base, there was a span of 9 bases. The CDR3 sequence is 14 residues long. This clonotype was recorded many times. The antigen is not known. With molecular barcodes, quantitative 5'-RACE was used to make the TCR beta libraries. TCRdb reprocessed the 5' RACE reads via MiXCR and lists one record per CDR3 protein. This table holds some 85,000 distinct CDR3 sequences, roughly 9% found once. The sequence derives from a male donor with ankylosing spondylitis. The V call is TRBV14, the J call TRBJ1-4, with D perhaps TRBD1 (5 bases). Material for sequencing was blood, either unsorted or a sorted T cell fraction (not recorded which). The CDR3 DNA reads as TGTGCCAGCAGTCACCAGGGAACTAATGAAAAACTGTTTTTT. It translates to CASSHQGTNEKLFF.